The TCR beta chain under discussion was sequenced for a study of CD8+CD57+ T cells in acquired aplastic anemia. About the research overall: CD4+ and CD8+ cells, once sorted, gave DNA averaging roughly 3 ug.

Between the trimmed V and J ends, which lost 6 bases and 4 bases, there was a span of 10 bases. The CDR3 has 13 amino acids. Patients selected for sequencing had displayed CD8+CD57+ cell expansion by flow cytometry. Severe acquired aplastic anemia was present in every patient. Profiling of TCR beta VDJ combinations and CDR3 sequences used genomic DNA as template. TCRdb processed the reads anew with MiXCR; each CDR3 protein has one entry. The sample holds under 200,000 distinct CDR3 sequences, more than 40% seen once. Sequencing input: sorted CD4+, CD8+, or CD8+CD57+ T cells (not recorded which) from PBMCs. The TCR originated in a human donor with aplastic anemia. The chain joins TRBV12-3 or TRBV12-4 to TRBJ1-5; D may be TRBD1 (5 bases). The CDR3: CASRQGSNQPQHF. The CDR3, as DNA: TGTGCCAGCAGGCAGGGTTCGAATCAGCCCCAGCATTTT.